The 18 T cell receptor beta chains presented below share a single source sample, sequenced in a study of blood T cell repertoires in COVID-19. Libraries were prepared by immunoSEQ multiplex PCR; TCRdb keeps only in-frame clonotypes and omits some of them. The sample yields 100,000 to 150,000 clones, around 84% seen once. Specimen: peripheral blood. The receptors originated from an elderly woman with acute or convalescent COVID-19.

The chain couples TRBV4-1 to TRBJ2-7, with a weak D call TRBD1 (6 bases). V lost 1 base and J lost 3, with 13 bases in between. In germline, CDR1 is MGHRA, CDR2 YSYEKL. This CDR3 comprises 15 residues. CDR3 sequence (DNA): TGCGCCAGCAGCCAAGGGGCAGGGGATTACTACGAGCAGTACTTC. Translated, it gives CASSQGAGDYYEQYF.

The genes are TRBV30 and TRBJ2-1, with D tentatively TRBD1 (6 bases). With 0 bases removed from V and 4 bases from J, the gap between germline ends came to 10 bases. The CDR3 is 14 amino acids. Germline CDR1 reads GTSNPN; CDR2 reads SVGIG (reference sequence). CDR3 region: CAWSVIRGYNEQFF. DNA of the CDR3: TGTGCCTGGAGTGTTATAAGGGGGTACAATGAGCAGTTCTTC.

This chain links TRBV19 with TRBJ2-2; 9 bases are shared with TRBD2. This CDR3 is built from 17 residues. After removal of 3 bases from V and 2 bases from J, the junction contained 7 bases not matched to a gene. Germline V gene data show CDR1 as LNHDA and CDR2 as SQIVND (reference sequence). The CDR3 is CASSMPRTSDNTGELFF. The CDR3 coding sequence is TGTGCCAGTAGTATGCCTCGGACTAGCGACAACACCGGGGAGCTGTTTTTT.

The chain uses TRBV7-2 and TRBJ2-1; 7 bases are shared with TRBD2. J was trimmed by 7 bases and V by 4 bases; bases with no gene match: 10. CDR3 size: 15 residues. Germline CDR1 reads SGHTA; CDR2 reads FQGNSA. CDR3 DNA: TGTGCCAGCAGCTCTGCTGGCGGGAGCAAGAATGAGCAGTTCTTC. This sequence encodes CASSSAGGSKNEQFF.

The CDR3 spells CASSLTTSGGSQETQYF. The CDR3 DNA reads as TGTGCCAGCAGCTTAACGACTAGCGGGGGCTCCCAAGAGACCCAGTACTTC. This sequence joins TRBV7-9 and TRBJ2-5; 12 bases agree with TRBD2. The J segment lost 1 base and the V segment lost 2 bases, leaving 5 bases of the junction unmatched. The germline gives CDR1 SEHNR, CDR2 FQNEAQ (reference sequence). The CDR3 is 17 amino acids.

The chain employs TRBV6-5 and TRBJ2-2, with D perhaps TRBD1 (5 bases). Per the germline V gene, CDR1 is MNHEY and CDR2 is SVGAGI. This CDR3 has 15 residues. V was cut by 4 bases and J by 3 bases, with 12 bases left in between. CDR3 nucleotide sequence: TGTGCCAGCAGTTCAAGGGGCGCCTACACCGGGGAGCTGTTTTTT. Translating gives CASSSRGAYTGELFF.

The rearrangement joins TRBV9 to TRBJ2-3; possible D gene TRBD2, 5 bases. Trimming cost V 0 bases and J 4 bases, with 18 bases left between them. Germline V gives CDR1 SGDLS, CDR2 YYNGEE. The CDR3 totals 17 residues. The CDR3 reads CASSVESHSGIADTQYF. The CDR3 nucleotides read TGTGCCAGCAGCGTAGAAAGTCATTCGGGAATCGCAGATACGCAGTATTTT.

This clone came up a few times. The chain carries TRBV30 and TRBJ1-2; TRBD1 agrees at 8 bases. V lost 2 bases to trimming and J lost 10 bases; unmatched junction nucleotides: 12. CDR3 length equals 14 residues. Germline CDR1 is GTSNPN and CDR2 is SVGIG (reference sequence). This chain's CDR3 is CAWSRMVLQGVYTF. Written as DNA, the CDR3 is TGTGCCTGGAGTCGGATGGTCCTACAGGGGGTCTACACCTTC.

V gene TRBV2 combines with J gene TRBJ1-2, with D maybe TRBD1 (6 bases). The CDR3 consists of 15 residues. With 2 bases removed from V and 4 bases from J, the gap between germline ends came to 14 bases. Germline-derived CDR1 and CDR2 are SNHLY and FYNNEI. Here the CDR3 reads CASSETGRIGYGYTF. The CDR3 DNA reads TGTGCCAGCAGTGAAACAGGGAGAATCGGCTATGGCTACACCTTC.

J is TRBJ2-1 and V is TRBV7-9, with TRBD2 matching 11 bases. This CDR3 has 15 residues. J gave up 7 bases and V 2 bases, and 4 bases lay outside the gene matches. CDR1 and CDR2 from the germline V gene are SEHNR and FQNEAQ (reference sequence). Here the CDR3 reads CASSLRLAGGNEQFF. The CDR3 DNA reads TGTGCCAGCAGCTTAAGGCTAGCGGGAGGAAATGAGCAGTTCTTC.

The chain recombines TRBV7-9 with TRBJ2-7; 7 nucleotides match TRBD1. The trim removed 0 bases at V and 5 bases at J, leaving 7 bases unmatched. Germline V gene lookup returns CDR1 SEHNR and CDR2 FQNEAQ (reference sequence). The CDR3 consists of 15 residues. The CDR3 region has the DNA TGTGCCAGCAGCTTAGCTGGACAGGTGGAGCACGAGCAGTACTTC. This sequence encodes CASSLAGQVEHEQYF.

The chain couples TRBV14 to TRBJ2-1; D unresolved. Looked up from germline, CDR1 is SGHDN and CDR2 is FVKESK. The CDR3 consists of 18 residues. The germline V and J ends were trimmed by 1 base and 7 bases, with 23 bases remaining between them. CDR3 sequence reads: CASSQGPKASPRWNEQFF. The DNA for the CDR3 is TGTGCCAGCAGCCAAGGTCCAAAGGCGAGCCCGAGGTGGAATGAGCAGTTCTTC.

V usage is TRBV2 and J usage is TRBJ1-4; 7 bases are a match to TRBD1. Per germline, CDR1 SNHLY and CDR2 FYNNEI. V shed 6 bases and J 5 bases; nucleotides not matched to a gene: 6. This CDR3 is 14 amino acids long. This CDR3 reads CASSTGTDNEKLFF. The CDR3 bases are TGTGCCAGCAGCACCGGGACAGACAATGAAAAACTGTTTTTT.

The chain employs TRBV6-2 or TRBV6-3 and TRBJ2-2; perhaps TRBD2 as D (5 bases). CDR3 length: 15 residues. The germline V and J ends were trimmed by 4 bases and 7 bases, with 16 bases remaining between them. CDR1 MNHEY and CDR2 SVGEGT come from the germline V gene. Here the CDR3 reads CASSFATRGGGELFF. In nucleotides, the CDR3 is TGTGCCAGCAGTTTTGCCACTAGAGGCGGCGGGGAGCTGTTTTTT.

This chain connects TRBV7-8 to TRBJ1-6; tentatively, D is TRBD1 (5 bases). Deletions cut 0 bases from V and 6 bases from J, with 12 bases between. In germline, CDR1 is SGHVS, CDR2 FQNEAQ. CDR3 length: 16 amino acids. CDR3 sequence: CASSLAAGRVNSPLHF. DNA of the CDR3: TGTGCCAGCAGCTTAGCCGCAGGGCGAGTTAATTCACCCCTCCACTTT.

The J gene is TRBJ2-2, the V gene TRBV30; D perhaps matches TRBD2 (6 bases). CDR3 size: 17 residues. V was shortened by 0 bases and J by 4 bases, with 18 bases between the two germline ends. Germline V gene lookup returns CDR1 GTSNPN and CDR2 SVGIG (reference sequence). CDR3: CAWSVHPRYGGTGELFF. The CDR3 DNA follows: TGTGCCTGGAGTGTACACCCCCGGTACGGGGGCACCGGGGAGCTGTTTTTT.

The V and J genes are TRBV10-3 and TRBJ1-2; TRBD1 matches at 8 bases. The trim removed 6 bases at V and 6 bases at J, leaving 12 bases unmatched. This CDR3 has 15 amino acids. The germline CDR1 and CDR2 sequences are ENHRY and SYGVKD. CDR3 region: CAIRSLTGEEDGYTF. CDR3 sequence (DNA): TGTGCCATCAGAAGCCTGACAGGGGAGGAGGATGGCTACACCTTC.

V and J are TRBV5-1 and TRBJ2-1, with 8 bases that match TRBD2. This CDR3 is 16 amino acids long. Germline CDR1 is SGHRS and CDR2 is YFSETQ. V trimming: 0 bases; J trimming: 8 bases; junction bases outside the gene matches: 10. As DNA, the CDR3 is TGCGCCAGCAGCTTGGTGGGTAGCGGGAATATACATGAGCAGTTCTTC. Protein sequence: CASSLVGSGNIHEQFF.